Listed below are T cell receptor beta chains from one sample, sequenced in a study of T-cell reconstitution after alpha-beta-depleted transplantation in children. TCRdb analysed the PCR reads with MiXCR anew, one entry per CDR3 protein. The profile covers about 260,000 distinct CDR3 sequences, with approximately 10% appearing a single time and about 20% taken by the ten largest. The source was peripheral blood, collected 180 days after TCRalphabeta/CD19-depleted stem cell transplant. Source of these receptors: a male patient between 2 and 10 years old who had a stem cell transplant for chronic granulomatous disease, so the T cells may come from the graft donor. CDR3s include the opening cysteine and the closing phenylalanine or tryptophan. Fields, in order: V gene, clone size, J gene, D gene, CDR3 DNA, CDR3 protein. A D gene is named only where the DNA matches it firmly. Size tells how often a clone was seen (once, few, many) or the class of an expanded clone, and some rows leave it out.

v_call: TRBV20-1
clone_size: many
j_call: TRBJ2-2
d_call: TRBD2
cdr3_nt: TGCAGTGCTAGAGTTGAGCGGGAGTGGGGCACCGGGGAGCTGTTTTTT
cdr3_aa: CSARVEREWGTGELFF

v_call: TRBV12-3/TRBV12-4
clone_size: NA
j_call: TRBJ2-2
d_call: TRBD2
cdr3_nt: TGTGCCAGCAGTTTCTCGCTAGCGGACAACACCGGGGAGCTGTTTTTT
cdr3_aa: CASSFSLADNTGELFF

v_call: TRBV20-1
clone_size: many
j_call: TRBJ2-1
d_call: TRBD2
cdr3_nt: TGCAGTGCTCCCCGACTAGCGGGAGAAGATGAGCAGTTCTTC
cdr3_aa: CSAPRLAGEDEQFF

v_call: TRBV20-1
clone_size: many
j_call: TRBJ2-3
d_call: TRBD2
cdr3_nt: TGCAGTGCGAAGCGGGGGGGCACAGATACGCAGTATTTT
cdr3_aa: CSAKRGGTDTQYF

v_call: TRBV20-1
clone_size: many
j_call: TRBJ1-2
d_call: NA
cdr3_nt: TGCAGTGCTAGAGCATTACCGGGACTCTCACTCTTC
cdr3_aa: CSARALPGLSLF

v_call: TRBV3-1
clone_size: once
j_call: TRBJ2-1
d_call: TRBD2
cdr3_nt: TGTGCCTCCTCCAGCGGGAGCCTCTCCTACAATGAGCAGTTCTTC
cdr3_aa: CASSSGSLSYNEQFF

v_call: TRBV7-3
clone_size: NA
j_call: TRBJ2-1
d_call: TRBD2
cdr3_nt: TGTGCCAGCTGCGCGAATAGCGGGAGGGGTTACAATGAGCAGTTCTTC
cdr3_aa: CASCANSGRGYNEQFF

v_call: TRBV25-1
clone_size: NA
j_call: TRBJ2-1
d_call: NA
cdr3_nt: TGTGCCAGCAGTGAATACAGGGGCAACGAGCAGTTCTTC
cdr3_aa: CASSEYRGNEQFF

v_call: TRBV21-1
clone_size: few
j_call: TRBJ2-7
d_call: NA
cdr3_nt: TGTGCCAGCAGCAAAGGCCCGGAGGGGGGAAAGTGGGACGAGCAGTACTTC
cdr3_aa: CASSKGPEGGKWDEQYF

v_call: TRBV7-3
clone_size: many
j_call: TRBJ2-1
d_call: NA
cdr3_nt: TGTGCCAGCAGCTCCCAACACTTTCGCCAGAATGAGCAGTTCTTC
cdr3_aa: CASSSQHFRQNEQFF

v_call: TRBV10-2
clone_size: many
j_call: TRBJ2-7
d_call: NA
cdr3_nt: TGCGCCAGCAGGGGACGGGTTAGAGACAGAACCTACGAGCAGTACTTC
cdr3_aa: CASRGRVRDRTYEQYF

v_call: TRBV9
clone_size: NA
j_call: TRBJ2-1
d_call: TRBD2
cdr3_nt: TGTGCCAGCAGCACGACTAGCGGGAGAATGGCGAATGAGCAGTTCTTC
cdr3_aa: CASSTTSGRMANEQFF

v_call: TRBV28
clone_size: many
j_call: TRBJ2-5
d_call: TRBD2
cdr3_nt: TGTGCCAGCAGTTTATGGGGGGGCGCTAGCGGGCTGAGCGAGACCCAGTACTTC
cdr3_aa: CASSLWGGASGLSETQYF

v_call: TRBV5-1
clone_size: many
j_call: TRBJ2-2
d_call: NA
cdr3_nt: TGCGCCAGCAGCTTGGTTGGGAACACCGGGGAGCTGTTTTTT
cdr3_aa: CASSLVGNTGELFF

v_call: TRBV5-7
clone_size: NA
j_call: TRBJ2-3
d_call: NA
cdr3_nt: TGTGCCATGGGCCCCGGCCCCGATACGCAGTATTTT
cdr3_aa: CAMGPGPDTQYF